This T cell receptor beta chain appears in the sequencing data of a study of human T cells and chemical hapten exposure. Study results and limitations: No change in TCRs above 1 in 1000 frequency was produced by DPC sensitization.

Attachment of unique molecular identifiers to individual cDNA molecules was performed in the library. TCRdb ran MiXCR on the RACE reads and lists one entry per CDR3 protein. The table has some 94,000 distinct CDR3 sequences, roughly an eighth seen once; the top ten hold approximately 2%. V was trimmed by 8 bases and J by 2 bases, leaving 10 bases between them. The CDR3 runs 12 residues. CDR1 and CDR2 (germline): LGHNA, YNFKEQ. Time point noted: patch test 1, 2 weeks after DPC sensitization. The treatment is: therapeutic diphenylcyclopropenone sensitization with weekly scalp DPC. Concerning this clonotype: As yet, its antigen is unknown.

Here the sequenced sample was whole blood, taken in connection with sensitization to the hapten diphenylcyclopropenone (DPC). The chain recombines TRBV4-2 with TRBJ2-7; TRBD2 is a possible D gene (6 bases). The source of this sequence is a woman in her 40s with alopecia areata. Some clones in this sample may be carry-over from other donors' samples. CDR3 coding DNA: TGTGCCAGCGGGGACTTTACCTACGAGCAGTACTTC. This gives the protein CASGDFTYEQYF.